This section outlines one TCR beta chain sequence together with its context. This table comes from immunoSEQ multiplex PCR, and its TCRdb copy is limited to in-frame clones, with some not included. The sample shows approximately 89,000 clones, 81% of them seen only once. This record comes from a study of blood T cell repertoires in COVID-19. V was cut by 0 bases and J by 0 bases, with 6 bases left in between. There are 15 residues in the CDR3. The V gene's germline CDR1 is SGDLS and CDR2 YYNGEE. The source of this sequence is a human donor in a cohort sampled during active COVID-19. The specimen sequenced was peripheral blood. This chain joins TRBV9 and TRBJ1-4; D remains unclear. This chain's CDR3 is CASSVGGTTNEKLFF. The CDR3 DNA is TGTGCCAGCAGCGTAGGAGGGACAACTAATGAAAAACTGTTTTTT.